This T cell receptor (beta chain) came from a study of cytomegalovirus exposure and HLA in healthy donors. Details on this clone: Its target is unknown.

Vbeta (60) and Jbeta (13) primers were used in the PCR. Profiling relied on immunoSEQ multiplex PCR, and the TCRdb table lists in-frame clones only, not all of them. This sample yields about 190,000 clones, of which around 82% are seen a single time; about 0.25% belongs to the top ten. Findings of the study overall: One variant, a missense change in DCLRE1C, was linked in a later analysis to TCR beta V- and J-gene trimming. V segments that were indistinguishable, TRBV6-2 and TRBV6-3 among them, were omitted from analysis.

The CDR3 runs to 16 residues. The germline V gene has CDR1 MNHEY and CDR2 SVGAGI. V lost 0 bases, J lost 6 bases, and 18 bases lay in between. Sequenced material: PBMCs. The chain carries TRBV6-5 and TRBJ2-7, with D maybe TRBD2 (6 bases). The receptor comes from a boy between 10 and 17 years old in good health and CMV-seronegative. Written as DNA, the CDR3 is TGTGCCAGCAGTTACTCGGGCGGGGCCCCTCGGGGCGAGCAGTACTTC. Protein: CASSYSGGAPRGEQYF.